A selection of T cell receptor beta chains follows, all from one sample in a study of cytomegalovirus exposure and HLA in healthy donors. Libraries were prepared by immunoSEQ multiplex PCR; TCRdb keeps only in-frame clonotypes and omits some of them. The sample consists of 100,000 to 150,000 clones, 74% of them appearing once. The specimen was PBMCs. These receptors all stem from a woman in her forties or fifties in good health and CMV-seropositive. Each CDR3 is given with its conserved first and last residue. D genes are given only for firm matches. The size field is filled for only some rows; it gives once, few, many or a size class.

CDR3aa: CASSPVRGGGRNEQFF
CDR3nt: TGTGCCAGCAGCCCCGTGAGGGGGGGCGGTAGGAATGAGCAGTTCTTC
d_gene: .
len: 16
j_gene: TRBJ2-1
abundance: few
v_gene: TRBV5-4

CDR3aa: CSATAGDGYTF
CDR3nt: TGCAGTGCTACGGCAGGGGATGGCTACACCTTC
d_gene: .
len: 11
j_gene: TRBJ1-2
abundance: .
v_gene: TRBV20-1

CDR3aa: CASSPGVAGGHGEQFF
CDR3nt: TGCGCCAGCAGCCCAGGGGTAGCGGGGGGGCACGGTGAGCAGTTCTTC
d_gene: TRBD2
len: 16
j_gene: TRBJ2-1
abundance: .
v_gene: TRBV4-3

CDR3aa: CASSFGGGSYEQYF
CDR3nt: TGTGCCAGCAGCTTCGGGGGGGGCTCGTACGAGCAGTACTTC
d_gene: TRBD2
len: 14
j_gene: TRBJ2-7
abundance: .
v_gene: TRBV7-2

CDR3aa: CASTVDPRGNTEAFF
CDR3nt: TGTGCCAGCACGGTGGATCCCAGGGGGAACACTGAAGCTTTCTTT
d_gene: .
len: 15
j_gene: TRBJ1-1
abundance: .
v_gene: TRBV6-1

CDR3aa: CASSPTPGNNEQFF
CDR3nt: TGTGCCAGCAGTCCTACCCCAGGGAACAATGAGCAGTTCTTC
d_gene: .
len: 14
j_gene: TRBJ2-1
abundance: .
v_gene: TRBV27

CDR3aa: CASSQGDLWGPQETQYF
CDR3nt: TGTGCCAGCAGCCAAGGTGACCTCTGGGGGCCACAAGAGACCCAGTACTTC
d_gene: .
len: 17
j_gene: TRBJ2-5
abundance: .
v_gene: TRBV14

CDR3aa: CASSKRGQESYEQYF
CDR3nt: TGTGCCAGTAGTAAGAGGGGGCAGGAATCCTACGAGCAGTACTTC
d_gene: TRBD1
len: 15
j_gene: TRBJ2-7
abundance: few
v_gene: TRBV19

CDR3aa: CASSKDRVDEKLFF
CDR3nt: TGTGCCAGCAGCAAGGACAGGGTTGATGAAAAACTGTTTTTT
d_gene: TRBD1
len: 14
j_gene: TRBJ1-4
abundance: .
v_gene: TRBV5-6

CDR3aa: CASSGTQGKMNTEAFF
CDR3nt: TGTGCCAGCAGCGGAACACAGGGGAAAATGAACACTGAAGCTTTCTTT
d_gene: TRBD1
len: 16
j_gene: TRBJ1-1
abundance: .
v_gene: TRBV7-8

CDR3aa: CASSRDQITYEQYF
CDR3nt: TGCGCCAGCAGCCGAGACCAGATAACCTACGAGCAGTACTTC
d_gene: .
len: 14
j_gene: TRBJ2-7
abundance: .
v_gene: TRBV4-1